A single sample is the source of the 28 T cell receptor beta chains below, sequenced in a study of identical twins. TCRdb re-derived calls from the 5' RACE reads in MiXCR, one entry per CDR3 protein. In the table there are about 500,000 distinct CDR3 sequences, around an eighth of which are singletons. The same data also contributed to another study, on yellow fever vaccine responses in identical twins.

Specimen: CD4+ T cells sorted from blood. These receptors all come from a woman aged 18-35 years in good health.

This clonotype has a handful of counts. The chain joins TRBV4-3 to TRBJ2-7, with 7 bases fitting TRBD1. V was pared by 0 bases and J by 3 bases, with 5 bases of the junction left unmatched. The germline V gene encodes CDR1 LGHNA and CDR2 YSLEER. The CDR3 is made up of 15 amino acids. CDR3 bases: TGCGCCAGCAGCCAAGATCCCAGGGGGTACTACGAGCAGTACTTC. It specifies CASSQDPRGYYEQYF.

The rearrangement joins TRBV20-1 to TRBJ2-3; D may be TRBD1 or TRBD2 (6 bases each). Germline values: CDR1 DFQATT, CDR2 SNEGSKA (reference sequence). The CDR3 is 18 residues long. The V gene lost 5 bases and the J gene lost 0 bases, with 24 bases spanning the gap. In DNA form, the CDR3 reads TGCAGTGCTGAGCGAGGGGGGCAGGGGTGGACTAGCACAGATACGCAGTATTTT. This gives the protein CSAERGGQGWTSTDTQYF.

This clonotype was picked up a small number of times. V usage is TRBV5-1 and J usage is TRBJ2-7; D gene uncertain. The CDR3 extends over 12 amino acids. In germline, CDR1 is SGHRS, CDR2 YFSETQ. V lost 4 bases and J 4 bases, leaving 9 bases between the germline ends. CDR3 protein: CASSKDLYEQYF. The CDR3, as DNA: TGCGCCAGCAGCAAGGATCTTTACGAGCAGTACTTC.

The sample holds many counts of this clonotype. This chain joins TRBV10-3 and TRBJ2-3; the match to TRBD1 covers 7 bases. V lost 6 bases and J lost 2; bases outside the gene matches: 5. This CDR3 region has 14 residues. Germline CDR1 ENHRY, CDR2 SYGVKD. In DNA, the CDR3 is TGTGCCATCAGGGGGGACAGTTACACAGATACGCAGTATTTT. It specifies CAIRGDSYTDTQYF.

This clonotype showed up many times. The chain uses TRBV12-3 or TRBV12-4 and TRBJ2-5, with TRBD1 matching 12 bases. CDR3 size: 16 residues. V lost 3 bases, J lost 5 bases, and 7 bases stayed unmatched. The CDR3: CASSFTGTGGRETQYF. CDR3 in DNA: TGTGCCAGCAGTTTCACCGGGACAGGGGGCAGGGAGACCCAGTACTTC.

This clonotype came up a few times. V is TRBV7-9 and J is TRBJ2-3; 7 bases map to TRBD2. Trimming cost V 5 bases and J 1 base; bases outside gene matches: 6. Germline V gene lookup returns CDR1 SEHNR and CDR2 FQNEAQ (reference sequence). The CDR3 consists of 15 residues. The CDR3 sequence is CASSPWTSRTDTQYF. DNA of the CDR3: TGTGCCAGCAGCCCATGGACTAGTCGCACAGATACGCAGTATTTT.

The chain joins TRBV7-2 to TRBJ2-7; 11 bases are a match to TRBD2. The CDR3 length is 17 residues. CDR1 and CDR2 (germline): SGHTA, FQGNSA. The ends lost 4 bases at V and 0 bases at J; junction bases unmatched: 8. In DNA, the CDR3 is TGTGCCAGCAGCTCCCGGACTAGCGGGCTGAGCTCCTACGAGCAGTACTTC. This translates into CASSSRTSGLSSYEQYF.

This rearrangement joins TRBV3-1 to TRBJ2-3; 9 nucleotides agree with TRBD2. The CDR3 consists of 18 residues. Per germline, CDR1 LGHDT and CDR2 YNNKEL (reference sequence). V shed 0 bases, J shed 0 bases, and the junction held 7 bases outside the gene matches. DNA of the CDR3: TGTGCCAGCAGCCAAGAAAAGGCTAGCGGGGCTAGCACAGATACGCAGTATTTT. Translating gives CASSQEKASGASTDTQYF.

The V and J genes are TRBV27 and TRBJ1-4, with TRBD1 as a possible D gene (6 bases). This CDR3 is 16 amino acids long. V gave up 8 bases and J gave up 0 bases, with 16 bases separating them. CDR1 MNHEY and CDR2 SMNVEV come from the germline V gene (reference sequence). DNA of the CDR3: TGTGCCAGCGCCGAAGGACAGACTTCAACTAATGAAAAACTGTTTTTT. It yields the protein CASAEGQTSTNEKLFF.

This clonotype has more than one count but fewer than ten. The CDR3 carries no conserved terminal phenylalanine or tryptophan, so it likely arises from a read error. The chain employs TRBV2 and TRBJ2-7; D remains unclear. This CDR3 is built from 13 residues. CDR1 and CDR2 from the germline V gene are SNHLY and FYNNEI. With 2 bases removed from V and 6 bases from J, the gap between germline ends came to 11 bases. The CDR3 here is CASSEHRGLEQYS. The CDR3 DNA reads TGTGCCAGCAGTGAACACAGAGGCCTCGAGCAGTACTCC.

V usage is TRBV7-9 and J usage is TRBJ1-1; D call uncertain. CDR3 length equals 14 residues. V was trimmed by 0 bases and J by 11 bases, leaving 16 bases between them. The germline gives CDR1 SEHNR, CDR2 FQNEAQ (reference sequence). CDR3 DNA sequence: TGTGCCAGCAGCTTAGCGCTAAGCGAGGGAAAGGCTTTCTTT. Its translation: CASSLALSEGKAFF.

This chain joins TRBV11-2 and TRBJ2-1; 8 bases match TRBD2. V shed 4 bases and J 0 bases; nucleotides not matched to a gene: 17. Germline CDR1 SGHAT, CDR2 FQNNGV. The CDR3 is 20 amino acids. The CDR3 sequence: CASSSSGSGTTGNSYNEQFF. CDR3 coding DNA: TGTGCCAGCAGCTCGTCGGGTAGCGGGACGACCGGCAACTCCTACAATGAGCAGTTCTTC.

Comments on this clonotype: A read error may be the cause here, since a much bigger clone is one base away. This chain uses TRBV7-8 with TRBJ2-3, with a possible D match to TRBD1 (5 bases). V lost 5 bases, J lost 1 base, and 16 bases lay in between. Germline-derived CDR1 and CDR2 are SGHVS and FQNEAQ. CDR3 length: 16 residues. CDR3 coding DNA: TGTGCCAGCAGCCCCTTGGGGCCTGGCGGCACAGATACGCAGTATTTT. Its translation is CASSPLGPGGTDTQYF.

The table lists this clonotype with a few counts. The chain is built from TRBV12-3 or TRBV12-4 and TRBJ1-2; 7 nucleotides match TRBD1. V trimming: 7 bases; J trimming: 7 bases; junction bases outside the gene matches: 15. This CDR3 has 15 amino acids. CDR3 DNA: TGTGCCAGCACAGCCGGGTTTACAGGGGCGAGTGGCTACACCTTC. It is translated as CASTAGFTGASGYTF.

The rearrangement links TRBV6-1 to TRBJ2-3, with 11 bases aligning to TRBD2. Germline-derived CDR1 and CDR2 are MNHNS and SASEGT. Trimming took 4 bases from V and 10 from J; bases not matched to a gene: 10. CDR3 length equals 15 residues. The CDR3 loop is CASSALAGGHWSQYF. The CDR3 DNA reads as TGTGCCAGCAGTGCCCTAGCGGGGGGTCATTGGTCGCAGTATTTT.

This sequence joins TRBV12-3 or TRBV12-4 and TRBJ2-3, with TRBD2 identical over 8 bases. CDR3 length: 18 residues. The V segment lost 3 bases and the J segment 1 base; nucleotides outside the gene matches: 12. CDR3 protein: CASSFSGGGPPGTDTQYF. The CDR3 DNA reads TGTGCCAGCAGTTTTTCTGGCGGGGGGCCCCCCGGCACAGATACGCAGTATTTT.

This clonotype was detected only a few times. The chain has TRBV12-3 or TRBV12-4 and TRBJ1-3, with no clear D. The CDR3 spans 15 residues. V gave up 5 bases and J gave up 2 bases, with 13 bases separating them. CDR3 DNA sequence: TGTGCCAGCAGTCCACTCAGGAAGGCTGGAAACACCATATATTTT. It encodes CASSPLRKAGNTIYF.

The chain joins TRBV20-1 to TRBJ2-7, with 9 bases fitting TRBD1. The CDR3 is made up of 19 amino acids. The V gene end was trimmed by 5 bases and the J gene end by 0 bases; junction bases not matched to a gene: 20. CDR1 and CDR2 from the germline V gene are DFQATT and SNEGSKA (reference sequence). The CDR3 DNA sequence: TGCAGTGCTGGCCCGTCCCCAGCTACCGGGACAGGGTACTCCTACGAGCAGTACTTC. As protein: CSAGPSPATGTGYSYEQYF.

This clonotype has a handful of counts. The chain employs TRBV5-1 and TRBJ2-2; 8 nucleotides agree with TRBD2. Trimming cost V 7 bases and J 0 bases; bases outside gene matches: 8. Germline CDR1 is SGHRS and CDR2 is YFSETQ. The CDR3 covers 16 residues. The DNA for the CDR3 is TGCGCCAGCGGAGCTAGCGGGCTATCGAACACCGGGGAGCTGTTTTTT. Amino acid sequence: CASGASGLSNTGELFF.

Of note for this clonotype: Relative to the germline gene, one junction end is altered; a read error may explain this. The chain couples TRBV28 to TRBJ2-1, with D perhaps matching TRBD1 (5 bases). Germline V lookup: CDR1 MDHEN, CDR2 SYDVKM. CDR3 length: 15 amino acids. The CDR3 spells CASTLDSPSYNEQFF. CDR3 DNA: TGTGCCAGCACTTTAGACAGCCCTTCCTACAATGAGCAGTTCTTC.

This clonotype was picked up a small number of times. The chain is built from TRBV4-2 and TRBJ1-2; D is unresolved. This CDR3 is 15 amino acids long. The germline gives CDR1 LGHNA, CDR2 YNFKEQ. The V gene lost 0 bases and the J gene lost 4 bases, with 12 bases spanning the gap. The CDR3 DNA is TGTGCCAGCAGCCAAGATTTAGAAACCTCCTATGGCTACACCTTC. This translates into CASSQDLETSYGYTF.

About this clonotype: At one boundary the junction diverges from the germline segment, which might be a read error. The rearrangement links TRBV5-1 to TRBJ2-6, with D possibly being TRBD1 (5 bases). CDR3 size: 15 residues. Germline CDR1 reads SGHRS; CDR2 reads YFSETQ. CDR3 residues: CASSPTGTGANVPTF. Written as DNA, the CDR3 is TGCGCCAGCAGCCCAACTGGAACTGGGGCCAACGTCCCGACTTTC.

This clonotype came up a few times. The V call is TRBV27, the J call TRBJ2-1; 10 nucleotides agree with TRBD2. With V trimmed by 3 bases and J by 7 bases, 9 bases remained unmatched. This CDR3 is built from 16 residues. Germline V gene sequence: CDR1 MNHEY, CDR2 SMNVEV (reference sequence). This chain's CDR3 is CASSFLQRGGRNEQFF. CDR3 nucleotides: TGTGCCAGCAGTTTTCTCCAGCGGGGGGGCAGGAATGAGCAGTTCTTC.

This clonotype was seen more than once but under ten times. The V gene is TRBV21-1, the J gene TRBJ2-2; the listed D gene, TRBD1, was not tested against the DNA. TRBV21-1 represents a pseudogene. There are 12 residues in the CDR3. The CDR3 sequence is CASSTGAGELFF. CDR3 in DNA: TGTGCCAGCAGTACGGGGGCCGGGGAGCTGTTTTTT.

This clonotype appeared a few times. The V call is TRBV7-8, the J call TRBJ2-4; 8 positions match TRBD1. The CDR3 spans 15 residues. Germline values: CDR1 SGHVS, CDR2 FQNEAQ. Trimming removed 5 bases from V and 3 bases from J; junction bases left unmatched: 6. CDR3 bases: TGTGCCAGCAGCCCCCGGACAGGGAGCAAAAACATTCAGTACTTC. Translating it yields CASSPRTGSKNIQYF.

The rearrangement links TRBV21-1 to TRBJ2-1. TRBV21-1 is a pseudogene segment. The CDR3 runs to 14 residues. CDR3 sequence: CASRETSSYNEQFF. The DNA for the CDR3 is TGTGCCAGCAGGGAAACGAGCTCCTACAATGAGCAGTTCTTC.

V and J are TRBV6-1 and TRBJ1-2, with D tentatively TRBD1 (5 bases). V was shortened by 6 bases and J by 6 bases, with 26 bases between the two germline ends. The CDR3 consists of 17 residues. Per the germline V gene, CDR1 is MNHNS and CDR2 is SASEGT. In DNA, the CDR3 is TGTGCCAGCAGCCAAAGGGTTGGGGCAGTCGCGAACAATGGCTACACCTTC. This gives the protein CASSQRVGAVANNGYTF.

This clonotype was detected only a few times. The chain uses TRBV6-5 and TRBJ1-1; 10 bases map to TRBD1. The CDR3 is made up of 18 amino acids. V shed 0 bases, J shed 1 base, and the junction held 8 bases outside the gene matches. The V gene's germline CDR1 is MNHEY and CDR2 SVGAGI. The CDR3 coding sequence is TGTGCCAGCAGTTACTCGCGACAGGGGGCAGGGAGGAACACTGAAGCTTTCTTT. It translates to CASSYSRQGAGRNTEAFF.